Following are 13 T cell receptor beta chains from one sample sequenced in a study of post-analysis software for immune sequencing data. The antigens these receptors bind are not known. Study-wide points: When patients were compared with controls, 5 or 6 TRBV segments were more frequent, TRBV5-6, TRBV5-1 and TRBV20-1 among them.

Presence of unique molecular identifiers characterized the TCR beta cDNA libraries. TCRdb analysed the PCR reads with MiXCR anew, one entry per CDR3 protein. The table includes roughly 670,000 distinct CDR3 sequences, 55% to 70% detected once. The material sequenced was blood. The receptors come from a girl aged 2 to 9 with multiple sclerosis.

The V and J genes are TRBV15 and TRBJ1-1; D call uncertain. Trimming stripped 5 bases from V and 5 bases from J, with 12 bases between. Germline lookup yields CDR1 LNHNV and CDR2 YYDKDF (reference sequence). The CDR3 covers 13 residues. The CDR3 here is CATSSGRRTEAFF. In DNA, the CDR3 is TGTGCCACCAGCTCCGGGCGGAGGACTGAAGCTTTCTTT.

V is TRBV4-1 and J is TRBJ1-2; no clear D gene. The CDR3 has 18 amino acids. Trimming took 0 bases from V and 6 from J, leaving 23 bases between them. Per the germline V gene, CDR1 is MGHRA and CDR2 is YSYEKL. This CDR3 is CASSQEEASPHLRDGYTF. The CDR3 DNA is TGCGCCAGCAGCCAAGAGGAAGCATCGCCCCACCTTCGGGATGGCTACACCTTC.

The chain carries TRBV2 and TRBJ2-1, with 9 bases matching TRBD1. V lost 6 bases, J lost 7 bases, and 10 bases stayed unmatched. The CDR3 has 15 amino acids. Germline assignment: CDR1 SNHLY and CDR2 FYNNEI. DNA of the CDR3: TGTGCCAGCAGCGAACAGGGGGCTGCCCCAAATGAGCAGTTCTTC. It specifies CASSEQGAAPNEQFF.

V is TRBV11-2 and J is TRBJ1-5; the D gene is possibly TRBD1 (6 bases). Germline lookup yields CDR1 SGHAT and CDR2 FQNNGV. This CDR3 contains 14 residues. V was clipped by 5 bases and J by 6 bases, with 14 bases between them. The CDR3 loop reads CASSRTGILQPQHF. DNA for the CDR3: TGTGCCAGCAGCCGAACAGGGATCCTTCAGCCCCAGCATTTT.

The V gene is TRBV7-2, the J gene TRBJ1-1, with TRBD1 matching over 8 bases. V shed 6 bases and J 8 bases; nucleotides not matched to a gene: 5. The CDR3 spans 12 residues. Germline assignment: CDR1 SGHTA and CDR2 FQGNSA. The CDR3 is CASRHGQGEAFF. The CDR3 bases are TGTGCCAGCAGACATGGACAGGGAGAAGCTTTCTTT.

The V and J genes are TRBV24-1 and TRBJ2-1; D not resolved. V was clipped by 9 bases and J by 4 bases, with 15 bases between them. CDR3 length equals 14 residues. Germline lookup yields CDR1 KGHDR and CDR2 SFDVKD. The CDR3 spells CATQGQENYNEQFF. The CDR3 DNA sequence: TGTGCCACCCAAGGGCAGGAGAATTACAATGAGCAGTTCTTC.

This clonotype was picked up a small number of times. The V gene is TRBV11-2, the J gene TRBJ2-7; D possibly matches TRBD1 or TRBD2 (5 bases each). The germline V gene encodes CDR1 SGHAT and CDR2 FQNNGV. The length of the CDR3 is 14 residues. V lost 3 bases and J 4 bases, leaving 13 bases between the germline ends. The CDR3 loop reads CASSLDGTPYEQYF. The CDR3 DNA sequence: TGTGCCAGCAGCTTGGATGGGACCCCATACGAGCAGTACTTC.

The chain links TRBV27 to TRBJ2-1; 8 nucleotides agree with TRBD1. Germline CDR1 MNHEY, CDR2 SMNVEV (reference sequence). This CDR3 has 13 amino acids. The V and J ends lost 7 bases and 7 bases, in that order; junction bases with no gene match: 6. The CDR3 bases are TGTGCCAGCACACCCTGGACAGGGAATGAGCAGTTCTTC. As protein: CASTPWTGNEQFF.

V is TRBV6-5 and J is TRBJ2-1; 7 bases are shared with TRBD2. With 3 bases clipped from V and 9 bases from J, the junction kept 5 bases outside the gene matches. Per germline, CDR1 MNHEY and CDR2 SVGAGI. The CDR3 has 13 residues. The CDR3 DNA is TGTGCCAGCAGTTATACGGGCGGGGGTGAGCAGTTCTTC. It translates to CASSYTGGGEQFF.

The rearrangement uses TRBV3-1 and TRBJ2-4, with 8 bases fitting TRBD2. With 3 bases clipped from V and 3 bases from J, the junction kept 4 bases outside the gene matches. The CDR3 spans 15 residues. Per germline, CDR1 LGHDT and CDR2 YNNKEL (reference sequence). Written as DNA, the CDR3 is TGTGCCAGCAGCCAGGCGGGAGGAGGCAAAAACATTCAGTACTTC. It codes for CASSQAGGGKNIQYF.

This clonotype has only a few counts. This chain links TRBV20-1 with TRBJ2-7, with D unclear. V was trimmed by 3 bases and J by 0 bases, leaving 9 bases between them. This CDR3 comprises 13 residues. Germline CDR1 is DFQATT and CDR2 is SNEGSKA (reference sequence). Here the CDR3 reads CSARRWDSYEQYF. CDR3 bases: TGCAGTGCTAGGCGTTGGGACTCCTACGAGCAGTACTTC.

This chain links TRBV4-2 with TRBJ1-1, with D uncertain. Germline CDR1 is LGHNA and CDR2 is YNFKEQ. V lost 3 bases and J 2 bases, leaving 7 bases between the germline ends. The CDR3 has 13 residues. The CDR3 coding sequence is TGTGCCAGCAGCCATGAGGAAAACACTGAAGCTTTCTTT. Its protein is CASSHEENTEAFF.

This clonotype was picked up a small number of times. This rearrangement joins TRBV6-2 or TRBV6-3 to TRBJ2-7; 8 bases agree with TRBD2. Germline CDR1 is MNHEY and CDR2 is SVGEGT. The CDR3 consists of 17 residues. Trimming cost V 0 bases and J 1 base; bases outside gene matches: 8. The CDR3: CASSYSFGRLASYEQYF. CDR3 DNA: TGTGCCAGCAGTTACTCCTTTGGTAGACTAGCGTCCTACGAGCAGTACTTC.